The source of this T cell receptor (beta chain) is a study of blood T cells in healthy people across ages. General study results and limits: Across the age range, TCR beta diversity per million T cells fell in a roughly linear way. Versus aged donors, long-lived donors had higher diversity and more naive CD4+ cells.

The CDR3 is 15 amino acids. Germline lookup yields CDR1 SGDLS and CDR2 YYNGEE. In the case of this clonotype: Antigen specificity is unknown. The junction and the germline gene differ at one end; a read error may be behind it.

Alongside a J-beta primer mix, a sample-barcoded 5' primer served in a second PCR lasting roughly 6 to 11 cycles. TCRdb recomputed calls from the 5' RACE reads with MiXCR, one row per CDR3 protein. The profile shows under 700,000 distinct CDR3 sequences, 24% of them singletons. These same data were also listed under a study on T cells of mothers and their children. That publication notes: Each donor was one of three healthy Caucasian mothers or one of their six children.

Sequencing was carried out using blood. The origin of this receptor is a boy between 10 and 17 years old in good health. The genes are TRBV9 and TRBJ2-5; 12 nucleotides match TRBD2. This CDR3 is CASNVDTSGGETQYF. CDR3 DNA: TGTGCCAGCAACGTAGACACTAGCGGGGGGGAGACCCAGTACTTC.